The rows below give T cell receptor beta chains drawn from one sample of a study of OX40 agonist ivuxolimab in advanced cancers. Profiling relied on immunoSEQ multiplex PCR, and the TCRdb table lists in-frame clones only, not all of them. The sample records almost 90,000 clones, about 86% being singletons. This specimen consisted of CD4+ or CD8+ T cells sorted from blood, obtained in a trial of the OX40 agonist ivuxolimab. The origin of the receptors is an adult with an advanced solid tumor such as melanoma, head and neck, liver or kidney cancer. Each CDR3 is given with its conserved first and last residue. D genes are given only for firm matches. Clone size appears in some rows only: once, few, many, or a class for an expanded clone.

V	size	D	J	DNA	CDR3
TRBV11-1	once	.	TRBJ2-2	TGTGCCAGCAGCATTCACAGGGCCACCGGGGAGCTGTTTTTT	CASSIHRATGELFF
TRBV19	.	TRBD2	TRBJ2-5	TGTGCCAGTAAGCGAGCGGGAGATCACGAGACCCAGTACTTC	CASKRAGDHETQYF
TRBV11-3	once	.	TRBJ2-7	TGTGCCAGCAGCTTAGATCCACATAGCTACGAGCAGTACTTC	CASSLDPHSYEQYF
TRBV19	.	.	TRBJ1-2	TGTGCCAGTAGTATACGGGCGGGATCTCATGGCTACACCTTC	CASSIRAGSHGYTF
TRBV19	.	.	TRBJ2-7	TGTGCCAGTAGTATTAAGGGAACCTACGAGCAGTACTTC	CASSIKGTYEQYF
TRBV7-2	.	.	TRBJ1-1	TGTGCCAGCAGCTTAGGATGGGGCTCTAGGAGAGGAATGAACACTGAAGCTTTCTTT	CASSLGWGSRRGMNTEAFF
TRBV7-9	.	.	TRBJ2-7	TGTGCCAGCAGCCGCTCAGGGGTCTACGAGCAGTACTTC	CASSRSGVYEQYF
TRBV18	.	.	TRBJ1-5	TGTGCCAGCTCACCGGAAGGTCTGGGGGATCAGCCCCAGCATTTT	CASSPEGLGDQPQHF
TRBV7-6	.	.	TRBJ2-5	TGTGCCAGCAGCTTAGCGGGGCAGGGAGAGACCCAGTACTTC	CASSLAGQGETQYF
TRBV19	.	.	TRBJ2-2	TGTGCCAGTAGTCCCATGGGCAGGGGAATGACCGGGGAGCTGTTTTTT	CASSPMGRGMTGELFF
TRBV11-3	.	TRBD2	TRBJ2-3	TGTGCCAGCAGCGACGGGACTAGCGGGCCGTCCACAGATACGCAGTATTTT	CASSDGTSGPSTDTQYF
TRBV5-8	.	TRBD1	TRBJ1-5	TGTGCCAGCAGCCAGGGACAGGGCTCCAATCAGCCCCAGCATTTT	CASSQGQGSNQPQHF
TRBV5-1	.	TRBD2	TRBJ2-3	TGCGCCAGCAGCCCCAGCGGGGGGGCCGGAGATACGCAGTATTTT	CASSPSGGAGDTQYF
TRBV29-1	.	TRBD2	TRBJ2-7	TGCAGCGCAGCGGGTAGCGGGAGTTACGAGCAGTACTTC	CSAAGSGSYEQYF
TRBV7-2	.	.	TRBJ2-3	TGTGCCAGCAGCTTAAACTCACCCGCTAGCACAGATACGCAGTATTTT	CASSLNSPASTDTQYF
TRBV6-1	.	.	TRBJ1-1	TGTGCCAGCAGCCTGAGGGGGAACACTGAAGCTTTCTTT	CASSLRGNTEAFF
TRBV11-2	.	.	TRBJ2-3	TGTGCCAGCACCCCCAGCACAGATACGCAGTATTTT	CASTPSTDTQYF
TRBV5-8	.	TRBD2	TRBJ2-2	TGTGCCAGCAGCTTGGGACTAGCGTGGACCGGGGAGCTGTTTTTT	CASSLGLAWTGELFF
TRBV27	.	TRBD1	TRBJ2-5	TGTGCCAGCAGTTTTCGGGACAGGGGTCTACAAGAGACCCAGTACTTC	CASSFRDRGLQETQYF
TRBV10-1	.	.	TRBJ1-1	TGCGCCAGCAGTGAGTCAAGAGGGGGAATCACTGAAGCTTTCTTT	CASSESRGGITEAFF
TRBV10-1	.	.	TRBJ2-3	TGCGCCAGCACCCGAAATATCCGATCCGAAAGCAGCACAGATACGCAGTATTTT	CASTRNIRSESSTDTQYF
TRBV5-6	.	.	TRBJ2-5	TGTGCCAGCAGCTTCAGACAGCCGATTATACAAGAGACCCAGTACTTC	CASSFRQPIIQETQYF
TRBV18	.	TRBD2	TRBJ2-1	TGTGCCAGCTCACCAGGACTAGCGGCGAATGAGCAGTTCTTC	CASSPGLAANEQFF
TRBV5-8	.	TRBD2	TRBJ2-5	TGTGCCAGCAGCCCGCGGGGGGGGACACCAGGTTCGACCCAGTACTTC	CASSPRGGTPGSTQYF